This T cell receptor beta chain was sequenced during a study of T cell repertoires in aging, cancer and after chemotherapy. At the level of the study: The full dataset contained several million TCR reads.

The template was genomic DNA from peripheral blood, not RNA. The CDR3 is 18 residues long. Trimming cost V 4 bases and J 4 bases; bases outside gene matches: 13. The germline V gene has CDR1 KGHDR and CDR2 SFDVKD. TRB rearrangements spanning V, D and J were amplified using mixed TRB-A/B primers. Each CDR3 protein is one row after TCRdb ran MiXCR on the multiplex PCR reads. The profile shows over a thousand distinct CDR3 sequences, around 24% of them singletons. Findings and caveats of the study: Lymphoid organ infiltration in hematological cancer patients may impair thymic emigration or peripheral T cell expansion. Immunological memory after chemotherapy cannot be judged from the repertoire data.

To note about this clonotype: Its antigen is unidentified.

The TCR originated in a human donor with a blood cancer. Sequenced sample: blood. The chain employs TRBV24-1 and TRBJ1-5; 9 bases match TRBD1. The CDR3 DNA sequence: TGTGCCACCAGTGACCCACAGGGGGCCCGACCCTTGAATCAGCCCCAGCATTTT. Its protein product is CATSDPQGARPLNQPQHF.